Reported below is one T cell receptor beta chain. Antigen: not known. This entry is derived from a study of shared clonotypes between healthy human individuals. A CD45RA-negative memory subset and a CD45RA+ naive subset were separated from the CD4+ cells. Germline assignment: CDR1 SGDLS and CDR2 YYNGEE. This CDR3 is built from 16 residues. The V gene lost 0 bases and the J gene lost 0 bases, with 13 bases spanning the gap. Here immunoSEQ multiplex PCR was the method, and the copy in TCRdb shows in-frame clones only, minus some. This sample carries 2 million to 3 million clones, under 95% of them seen once, and the ten largest clones take roughly 0.36%. Overall study findings and caveats: Generally, naive subsets (rather than memory subsets) showed larger estimated richness. The donor pool, a small one, limited the genetic and exposure-history diversity represented.

V and J are TRBV9 and TRBJ2-7; D possibly corresponds to TRBD2 (5 bases). This receptor was taken from a man in his late teens or twenties in good health. Some clones in this sample may be carry-over from other donors' samples. The specimen was naive CD4+ T cells from PBMCs. Documented subset: CD45RA+ positively selected. CDR3 DNA: TGTGCCAGCAGCGTAGAGGCAGGAGACTACTCCTACGAGCAGTACTTC. Its protein product is CASSVEAGDYSYEQYF.